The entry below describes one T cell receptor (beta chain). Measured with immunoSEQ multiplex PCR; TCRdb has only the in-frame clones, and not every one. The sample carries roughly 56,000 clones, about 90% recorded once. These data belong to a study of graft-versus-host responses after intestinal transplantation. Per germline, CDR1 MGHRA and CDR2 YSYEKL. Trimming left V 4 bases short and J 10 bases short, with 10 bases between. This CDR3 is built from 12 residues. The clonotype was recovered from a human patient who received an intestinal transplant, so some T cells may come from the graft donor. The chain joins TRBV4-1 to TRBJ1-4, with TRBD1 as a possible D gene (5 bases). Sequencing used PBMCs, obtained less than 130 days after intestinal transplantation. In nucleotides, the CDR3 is TGCGCCAGCAGCCTCACAGGAGTAAAACTGTTTTTT. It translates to CASSLTGVKLFF.